The subject of this entry is one T cell receptor (beta chain). The data were taken from a study of molecular identifiers for immune sequencing clone quantification. Generation of bulk TCR libraries relied on previously described methods and listed TCR primers. TCRdb reprocessed the PCR reads via MiXCR and lists one record per CDR3 protein. Of under 350,000 distinct CDR3 sequences detected, 24% appear once; the ten largest clones hold about 0.74%. This sequence was found in a human donor in good health. Some libraries in this study had Jurkat cell RNA spiked in. The sequenced material came from naive CD8+ T cells from blood, with Jurkat cell RNA spiked in. The sample's subset: FACS-sorted CD8+CD4-CCR7+CD45RA+ naive T cells.

The CDR3 nucleotides read TGCGCCAGCAGCCAAGGGGTAGGGGGCTACGAGCAGTACTTC. Encoded protein: CASSQGVGGYEQYF. V gene TRBV4-3 combines with J gene TRBJ2-7, with D possibly being TRBD1 (6 bases). This CDR3 has 14 residues. Germline loops: CDR1 LGHNA, CDR2 YSLEER. With 1 base removed from V and 3 bases from J, the gap between germline ends came to 10 bases.